The 2 T cell receptor beta chains given below trace back to one sample, sequenced in a study of molecular identifiers for immune sequencing clone quantification. TCRdb fed the PCR reads into MiXCR, producing one record per CDR3 protein. The sample lists under 600,000 distinct CDR3 sequences, about a quarter occurring once. The sequenced material came from naive CD8+ T cells from blood, with Jurkat cell RNA spiked in. Subset reported: FACS-sorted CD8+CD4-CCR7+CD45RA+ naive T cells. The receptors were gathered from a human donor in good health. Some libraries in this study had Jurkat cell RNA spiked in.

The chain joins TRBV6-7 to TRBJ2-3; no reliable D call. TRBV6-7 is an ORF, with its function uncertain. This CDR3 is built from 18 residues. Trimming took off 1 base at V and 2 bases at J, with 19 bases between the two ends. Written as DNA, the CDR3 is TGTGCCAGCAGTTACTATTGGGCACCGGCTAGGACCACAGATACGCAGTATTTT. Residues: CASSYYWAPARTTDTQYF.

A note on this clonotype: A read error is possible here, since a much larger clone lies one base away. V usage is TRBV7-9 and J usage is TRBJ2-2; 10 bases match TRBD1. This CDR3 contains 16 residues. Germline CDR1 and CDR2: SEHNR and FQNEAQ (reference sequence). For the CDR3, the DNA is TGTGCCAGCAGCTCCATGGGGACAGGGGATTCCGGGGAGCCGTTTTTT. Its translation: CASSSMGTGDSGEPFF.